This TCR beta chain is drawn from a study of T cells in localized non-small cell lung cancer. Profiled with immunoSEQ multiplex PCR; TCRdb holds only in-frame clones, not every one. The sample has 30,000 or so clones; approximately 90% are singletons. As to this clone: Its antigen remains unidentified.

Overall study findings and caveats: Median approximately 58 top-100 tumor clones were shared with paired adjacent lung. Analysis by sequencing included only one tumor region, so heterogeneity remains possible. The highest T cell clonality was in uninvolved adjacent lung, above tumor.

This CDR3 region has 16 residues. V lost 5 bases and J 3 bases, leaving 17 bases between the germline ends. Germline lookup yields CDR1 SGHVS and CDR2 FQNEAQ. Sequences were derived from peripheral blood, sampled before any cancer treatment. The TCR originated in a female donor aged 60 or older with stage I lung adenocarcinoma. This rearrangement joins TRBV7-8 to TRBJ1-5, with unresolved D. DNA for the CDR3: TGTGCCAGCAGCCATTACCCCGGGATAGACAATCAGCCCCAGCATTTT. Translation: CASSHYPGIDNQPQHF.